The sequence of this T cell receptor beta chain was determined in a study of T-cell memory formation after mild COVID-19 (dated by TCRdb to 2020 to 2022). In the study overall: Most TCR sequence clusters were specific to one of the two donors. T-cell clones expanding and contracting after mild COVID-19 in a couple of donors were tracked by longitudinal TCRalpha and TCRbeta repertoire sequencing. Two young, previously healthy adult volunteers made up the cohort, one male and one female. Overall study outcomes, separate from this receptor: Balanced CD4/CD8 phenotypes were observed for clones contracting from day 15 to 85, whereas a bias towards CD4+ was observed for a second wave of clones expanding from day 15 to 37. SARS-CoV-2 specificity of the second-wave clones peaking on day 37 was not confirmed. The study included only a couple of mild cases, and larger cohorts that include severe cases with pre-infection samples were judged to be necessary. Contracting CD4+ clones were found mainly in CM and EM memory subsets, while CD8+ clones were enriched in EMRA. The detection of some responding clones in pre-infection memory suggests that pre-existing cross-reactive memory T cells joined the SARS-CoV-2 response.

TCRdb names Illumina NovaSeq 6000 as the instrument used. cDNA libraries for TCRalpha and TCRbeta were prepared by 5'RACE using constant-segment primers, with sample barcodes and unique molecular identifiers added. Trizol reagent was used to extract RNA from every sample. Amplification of the libraries took two PCR steps, and the second step added a second sample barcode plus Illumina TruSeq adapters. Sequencing of libraries was performed on an Illumina NovaSeq with 2 x 150 bp paired-end reads. Per the source publication's procedure: Reads were demultiplexed and collapsed into UMI-guided consensus sequences with migec v1.2.7. With mixcr v2.1.11, UMI consensuses were aligned to TRA and TRB V and J templates and assembled into clonotypes. A clonotype was counted as expanded or contracted only when both edgeR and NoisET called the clonotype significant, with the noise models trained on biological replicates. For edgeR calls, the thresholds were a false discovery rate-adjusted p below 0.01 and a log2 fold-change of 1. As an exploratory analysis of dynamics, max-normalized trajectories of the 1000 most abundant clonotypes were examined with PCA combined with hierarchical clustering. Separately sequenced CD4+ and CD8+ repertoires were used to assign a CD4 or CD8 phenotype to each responding clone. TCRdb redid the processing of the public reads, applying fastp at Q25 and MiXCR, and retained in-frame beta chains. Here each entry gathers all rows of one CDR3 protein and keeps the most common genes and DNA. These V and J calls derive from TCRdb rather than the authors' analysis. The sample contains around 29,000 distinct CDR3 sequences, approximately 16% of them found a single time. The ten largest clones represent roughly 1.5% of the sample.

Ficoll-Paque density gradient centrifugation was used to isolate PBMCs. A single count supports this clonotype. The clone's antigen remains unknown. One base away there is no much larger clone; base qualities are not given. One read alone is a weak basis. The sequence was obtained from an adult who had mild COVID-19 (a few samples of this study predate the infection). The sample titles of this study are shuffled in the database, so cell type and time point are left out. Input material: PBMCs or a T cell subset sorted from them (not recorded which).

The CDR3 reads as follows: CASTLTGHNYGYTF. The sequence in DNA is TGTGCCAGCACCCTGACAGGACACAACTATGGCTACACCTTC. The chain is made from TRBV6-4 and TRBJ1-2, and the D gene may be TRBD1, 6 bases matching. From the cysteine up to the phenylalanine, the CDR3 has a length of 14 residues. The kept DNA is CDR3 alone, 42 bases in frame from the first base. V lost 7 bases and J lost 2 bases; the stretch between them is 14 bases long. CDR1 and CDR2 are read off the germline V gene as MRHNA and SNTAGT.